This entry is about one TCR beta chain. The antigen this receptor binds is unknown. No much larger clonotype is one base removed from it; base qualities were not supplied. One collaborating source in Seattle enrolled patients during active infection and followed them longitudinally through the course of disease. Collaborating institutions collected whole blood in K2EDTA tubes following their own protocols. Collaborator samples were shipped for TCRbeta analysis as frozen whole blood, isolated PBMCs, or DNA extracted from either sample type. Relative to germline, V is 0 bases shorter and J is 4 bases shorter, with 6 bases between their ends. The CDR3 starts with the cysteine, ends with the phenylalanine, and has 14 residues. Just the 42-base CDR3 DNA is kept, in frame starting at base 1. The CDR1 and CDR2 encoded by the germline V gene are MNHEY and SVGAGI. This entry belongs to a study of blood T cell repertoires in COVID-19 (dated by TCRdb to about 2020). With regard to the full study: Collaborator samples came from the United States, Italy and Spain and covered acute and convalescent phases of COVID-19. Samples were obtained from the ongoing ImmuneRACE study (first 160 participants) and from over 1,000 subjects provided by 6 global collaborators. Where HLA class I and class II types were available, the types were taken from metadata supplied by the sample provider, not from assay-based typing. The repertoires were made available in a free public database intended to serve as a resource for research on the immune response to SARS-CoV-2. The dataset comprised deeply sampled blood TCRbeta repertoires from subjects exposed to, actively infected with, or recovered from COVID-19. Sample metadata almost always included a de-identified subject ID, COVID-19 status, age in years and sex. The material from the prospective study consisted of cDNA or gDNA derived from T cells, B-cell-depleted T cells, or PBMCs.

General conclusions and limits of the study: The quantity of clinical and demographic metadata differed by source and by participant and was supplied without curation.

TCRbeta CDR3 regions were amplified from genomic DNA by means of the immunoSEQ Assay, a bias-controlled multiplex PCR. Per the original workflow: Nucleated cell counts per sample were estimated from amplification of reference gene primers within the assay. Sequence reads were collapsed and filtered to measure the absolute abundance of every unique TCRbeta CDR3 rearrangement. Productive Simpson clonality was computed per sample as the square root of Simpson's diversity index over productive rearrangements. In its TCRdb copy, this immuneACCESS table keeps in-frame sequences only and misses some clones. Where compared with another copy, unresolved V genes explain less than half of these, and the others have no known cause. Clone size and V and J calls were adopted from that table, with D and trimming inferred from the DNA. In this sample the table shows almost 350,000 clones, roughly nine tenths of which occur a single time. The ten largest clones represent 3.9% of the sample.

What was sequenced was peripheral blood. The receptor's source is a woman aged 60-75 years with COVID-19, enrolled during active disease. The V and J segments used are TRBV6-5 and TRBJ2-2; perhaps TRBD2 is the D gene, with 6 bases matching. The bases read TGTGCCAGCAGTTACTCCGGGGGCACCGGGGAGCTGTTTTTT. Its product reads: CASSYSGGTGELFF.